The rows below give T cell receptor beta chains drawn from one sample of a study of blood T cell repertoires in COVID-19. Measured with immunoSEQ multiplex PCR; TCRdb has only the in-frame clones, and not every one. The sample comprises just under 45,000 clones, about 86% of which are singletons, and around 44% rests with the top ten. The sequenced material came from peripheral blood. These receptors were obtained from a human donor in a cohort sampled during active COVID-19. The CDR3 runs from the conserved cysteine through the conserved F or W. A D gene is named only where the DNA matches it firmly. Size values are once, few and many counts, or a class for expanded clones, and some rows have none.

j_gene	v_gene	abundance	d_gene	CDR3aa	CDR3nt
TRBJ1-6	TRBV18	-	-	CASSPPSRPGSPLHF	TGTGCCAGCTCACCACCTAGTCGTCCGGGATCACCCCTCCACTTT
TRBJ1-4	TRBV27	-	TRBD1	CASSLWGGQGEKLFF	TGTGCCAGCAGTTTATGGGGCGGACAGGGGGAAAAACTGTTTTTT
TRBJ2-1	TRBV11-2	-	TRBD2	CASSRAGVSSNEQFF	TGTGCCAGCAGCCGCGCGGGGGTATCTTCCAATGAGCAGTTCTTC
TRBJ1-2	TRBV19	-	TRBD1	CASSNTDRVYGYTF	TGTGCCAGTAGTAACACGGACAGGGTCTATGGCTACACCTTC
TRBJ1-2	TRBV21-1	-	-	CASSKVDRQAVPYGYTF	TGTGCCAGCAGCAAAGTCGACAGACAGGCCGTTCCCTATGGCTACACCTTC
TRBJ2-1	TRBV2	-	-	CANGQLNNEQFF	TGTGCCAACGGACAGTTAAACAATGAGCAGTTCTTC
TRBJ2-4	TRBV5-4	-	TRBD2	CASSQTSGGGNIQYF	TGTGCCAGCAGCCAGACTAGCGGGGGTGGAAACATTCAGTACTTC
TRBJ2-1	TRBV5-1	once	TRBD1	CASSLEGGDYNEQFF	TGCGCCAGCAGCTTGGAAGGGGGCGACTACAATGAGCAGTTCTTC
TRBJ1-5	TRBV21-1	-	-	CASSKSPRDRDYQPQHF	TGTGCCAGCAGCAAAAGCCCCCGGGACAGGGACTATCAGCCCCAGCATTTT
TRBJ1-1	TRBV6-5	-	-	CAIGAQGTEAFF	TGTGCCATCGGGGCGCAGGGGACTGAAGCTTTCTTT
TRBJ2-3	TRBV30	-	TRBD1	CAWSAPGQGAPIDTQYF	TGTGCCTGGAGTGCGCCGGGACAGGGGGCGCCGATAGATACGCAGTATTTT
TRBJ2-2	TRBV28	-	-	CASSLSQGAGELFF	TGTGCCAGCAGTTTATCCCAAGGAGCCGGGGAGCTGTTTTTT
TRBJ1-6	TRBV5-1	-	-	CASSFYREGNSPLHF	TGCGCCAGCAGCTTTTACAGGGAAGGGAATTCACCCCTCCACTTT
TRBJ2-5	TRBV2	-	-	CASTTRNLETQYF	TGTGCCAGCACGACTAGGAATTTGGAGACCCAGTACTTC
TRBJ2-6	TRBV3-1/TRBV3-2	-	-	CASTLTGLYHSGANVLTF	TGTGCCAGCACCTTGACAGGTCTTTACCATTCTGGGGCCAACGTCCTGACTTTC
TRBJ1-3	TRBV5-1	-	TRBD1	CASSPTGAGGNTIYF	TGCGCCAGCAGCCCGACAGGGGCAGGGGGAAACACCATATATTTT
TRBJ2-1	TRBV9	-	TRBD1	CASSGTTGGHNEQFF	TGTGCCAGCAGCGGGACTACAGGGGGCCACAATGAGCAGTTCTTC
TRBJ2-2	TRBV21-1	-	-	CASSKVAGRGAGELFF	TGTGCCAGCAGCAAAGTTGCGGGGCGAGGAGCCGGGGAGCTGTTTTTT
TRBJ2-6	TRBV7-2	-	TRBD2	CASSLFGGAGANVLTF	TGTGCCAGCAGCTTGTTCGGGGGGGCTGGGGCCAACGTCCTGACTTTC
TRBJ2-2	TRBV7-9	-	TRBD1	CASSLSGTGEAGELFF	TGTGCCAGCAGCTTATCCGGGACAGGGGAAGCCGGGGAGCTGTTTTTT
TRBJ1-1	TRBV6-5	few	TRBD1	CASSYSRGQNEAFF	TGTGCCAGCAGTTACTCCAGGGGGCAAAATGAAGCTTTCTTT
TRBJ2-2	TRBV7-9	few	-	CASSSGELFF	TGTGCCAGCAGCTCTGGGGAGCTGTTTTTT
TRBJ2-2	TRBV15	-	TRBD1	CATSRAWTGPGELFF	TGTGCCACCAGCAGAGCTTGGACAGGGCCCGGGGAGCTGTTTTTT
TRBJ2-3	TRBV7-3	-	TRBD1	CASSLGGEGDTQYF	TGTGCCAGCAGCCTAGGGGGCGAGGGGGATACGCAGTATTTT
TRBJ1-2	TRBV4-1	few	-	CASSQSSTGGYGYTF	TGCGCCAGCAGCCAATCGTCCACGGGGGGCTATGGCTACACCTTC
TRBJ2-1	TRBV3-1/TRBV3-2	-	TRBD1	CASSQLIPGQGRGQFF	TGTGCCAGCAGCCAACTCATCCCGGGACAGGGCCGGGGGCAGTTCTTC
TRBJ2-2	TRBV7-9	-	-	CASSFSTGELFF	TGTGCCAGCAGCTTCAGCACCGGGGAGCTGTTTTTT
TRBJ2-5	TRBV7-3	-	-	CASSLREEGTQYF	TGTGCCAGCAGCTTAAGGGAGGAGGGGACCCAGTACTTC
TRBJ2-1	TRBV5-1	-	-	CASSLAYGENYNEQFF	TGCGCCAGCAGCTTGGCCTACGGGGAAAATTACAATGAGCAGTTCTTC
TRBJ2-7	TRBV6-1	-	-	CASSEGNSGYEQYF	TGTGCCAGCAGTGAAGGTAATAGCGGCTACGAGCAGTACTTC
TRBJ1-5	TRBV30	-	TRBD1	CAWRGAGGFGNQPQHF	TGTGCCTGGAGGGGGGCAGGGGGCTTTGGGAATCAGCCCCAGCATTTT
TRBJ2-7	TRBV7-2	-	TRBD2	CASSSTSGGTYEQYF	TGTGCCAGCAGCTCGACTAGCGGGGGCACCTACGAGCAGTACTTC
TRBJ1-5	TRBV28	-	-	CASSTGAYSNQPQHF	TGTGCCAGCAGTACCGGAGCCTATAGCAATCAGCCCCAGCATTTT